This TCR beta chain was documented in a study of control samples from healthy donors and cancer patients. The trim removed 6 bases at V and 10 bases at J, leaving 13 bases unmatched. This CDR3 contains 14 residues. Germline CDR1 MNHEY, CDR2 SVGEGT. Repertoires were generated with immunoSEQ multiplex PCR, while TCRdb's copy carries only in-frame clones and drops some. Of fewer than 90,000 clones in the sample, about 80% were seen once. This chain links TRBV6-2 or TRBV6-3 with TRBJ2-3; 7 nucleotides match TRBD2. Sequenced input: blood. This TCR was sampled from a man aged 50 to 59 in good health. Here the CDR3 reads CASSPGLGPAPQYF. The CDR3 DNA follows: TGTGCCAGCAGCCCCGGACTAGGCCCCGCGCCGCAGTATTTT.